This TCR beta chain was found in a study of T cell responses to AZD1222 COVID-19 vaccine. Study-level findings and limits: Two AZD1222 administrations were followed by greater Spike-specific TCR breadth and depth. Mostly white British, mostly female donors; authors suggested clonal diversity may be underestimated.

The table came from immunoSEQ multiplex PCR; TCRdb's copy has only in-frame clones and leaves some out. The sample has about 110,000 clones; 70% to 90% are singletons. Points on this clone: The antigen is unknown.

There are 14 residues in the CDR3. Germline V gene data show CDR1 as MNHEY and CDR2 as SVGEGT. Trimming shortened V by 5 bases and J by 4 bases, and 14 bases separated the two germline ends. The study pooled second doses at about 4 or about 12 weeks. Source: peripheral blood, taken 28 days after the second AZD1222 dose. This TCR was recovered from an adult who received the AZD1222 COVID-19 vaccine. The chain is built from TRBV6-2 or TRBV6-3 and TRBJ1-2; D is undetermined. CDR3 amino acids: CASSDEPFLYGYTF. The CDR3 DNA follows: TGTGCCAGCAGTGATGAACCTTTCCTCTATGGCTACACCTTC.